This T cell receptor (beta chain) was recorded in a study of shared clonotypes between healthy human individuals. General study results and limits: Blood was the sole source, and tissue repertoires probably differ. Among non-shared clonotypes, generation probabilities were lower than among those shared by all four donors.

Naive CD8 cells lacked CD45RO, underwent positive selection for CCR7 and left out terminally differentiated effector memory CD45RA+ cells. The CDR3 is 14 residues long. Deletions cut 2 bases from V and 6 bases from J, with 10 bases between. Germline values: CDR1 SGHVS, CDR2 FQNEAQ. On this clone itself: Antigen specificity is unknown.

Each cell subset's genomic DNA was divided evenly among several immunoSEQ plates. TCRdb keeps only in-frame clones here, not all; method: immunoSEQ multiplex PCR. Seen here are almost 700,000 clones, about 92% observed once, and the top ten hold 24%. This TCR came from a man younger than 45 in good health. The chain combines TRBV7-8 with TRBJ2-2, with a possible D match to TRBD2 (5 bases). The specimen sequenced was naive CD8+ T cells sorted from blood. The CDR3 reads CASSLSEGSGELFF. The DNA for the CDR3 is TGTGCCAGCAGCTTATCAGAGGGATCCGGGGAGCTGTTTTTT.